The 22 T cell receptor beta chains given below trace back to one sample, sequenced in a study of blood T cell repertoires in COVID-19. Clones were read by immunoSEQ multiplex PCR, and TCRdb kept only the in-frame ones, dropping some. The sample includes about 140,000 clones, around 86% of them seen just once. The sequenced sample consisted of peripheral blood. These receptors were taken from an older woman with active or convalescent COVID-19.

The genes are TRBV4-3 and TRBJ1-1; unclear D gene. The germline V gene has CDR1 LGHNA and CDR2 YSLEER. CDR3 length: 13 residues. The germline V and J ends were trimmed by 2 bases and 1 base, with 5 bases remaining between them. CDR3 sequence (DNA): TGCGCCAGCAGCCAACAGGAGAACACTGAAGCTTTCTTT. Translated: CASSQQENTEAFF.

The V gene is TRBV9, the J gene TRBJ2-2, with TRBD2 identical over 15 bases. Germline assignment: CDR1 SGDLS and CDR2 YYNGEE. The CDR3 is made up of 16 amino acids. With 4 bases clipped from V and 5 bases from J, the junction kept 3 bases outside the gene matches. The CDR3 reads CASSPGLAGGTGELFF. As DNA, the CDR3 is TGTGCCAGCAGCCCGGGACTAGCGGGAGGAACCGGGGAGCTGTTTTTT.

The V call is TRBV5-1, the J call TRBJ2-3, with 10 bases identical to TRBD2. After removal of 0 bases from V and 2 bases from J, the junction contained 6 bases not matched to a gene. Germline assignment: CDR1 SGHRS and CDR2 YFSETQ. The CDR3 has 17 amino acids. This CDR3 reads CASSLEISGRPTDTQYF. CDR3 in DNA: TGCGCCAGCAGCTTGGAGATTAGCGGGAGGCCCACAGATACGCAGTATTTT.

CDR3 in amino acids: CATSRTGGGSNQPQHF. Here the CDR3 DNA reads TGTGCCACCAGCAGGACAGGGGGCGGAAGCAATCAGCCCCAGCATTTT. The rearrangement uses TRBV15 and TRBJ1-5; 10 bases are a match to TRBD1. There are 16 residues in the CDR3. After removal of 3 bases from V and 1 base from J, the junction contained 3 bases not matched to a gene. The germline V gene has CDR1 LNHNV and CDR2 YYDKDF (reference sequence).

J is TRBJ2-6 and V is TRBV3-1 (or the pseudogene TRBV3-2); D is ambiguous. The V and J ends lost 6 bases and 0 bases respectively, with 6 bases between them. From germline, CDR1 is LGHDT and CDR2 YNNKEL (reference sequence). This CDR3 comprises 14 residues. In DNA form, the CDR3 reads TGTGCCAGCAGACGTAGCTCTGGGGCCAACGTCCTGACTTTC. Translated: CASRRSSGANVLTF.

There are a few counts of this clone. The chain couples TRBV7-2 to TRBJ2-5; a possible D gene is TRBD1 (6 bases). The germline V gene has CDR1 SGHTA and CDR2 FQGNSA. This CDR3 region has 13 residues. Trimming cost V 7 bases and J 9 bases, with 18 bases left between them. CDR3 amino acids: CASTTLPSGAQYF. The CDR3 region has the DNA TGTGCCAGCACTACTTTACCCTCAGGGGCCCAGTACTTC.

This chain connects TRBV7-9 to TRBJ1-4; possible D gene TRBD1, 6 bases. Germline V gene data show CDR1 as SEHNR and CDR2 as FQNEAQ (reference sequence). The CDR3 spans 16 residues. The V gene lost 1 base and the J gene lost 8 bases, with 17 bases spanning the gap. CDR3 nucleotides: TGTGCCAGCAGCTTAGATTTACAGGGCTTAGGGGAAAAACTGTTTTTT. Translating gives CASSLDLQGLGEKLFF.

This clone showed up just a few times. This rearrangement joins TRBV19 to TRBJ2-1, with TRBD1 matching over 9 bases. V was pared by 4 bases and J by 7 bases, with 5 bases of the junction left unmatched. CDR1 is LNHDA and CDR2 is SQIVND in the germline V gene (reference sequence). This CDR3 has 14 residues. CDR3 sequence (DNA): TGTGCCAGTAGTAACAGGGGGCACTCAAATGAGCAGTTCTTC. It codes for CASSNRGHSNEQFF. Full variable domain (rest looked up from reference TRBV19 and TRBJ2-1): DGGITQSPKYLFRKEGQNVTLSCEQNLNHDAMYWYRQDPGQGLRLIYYSQIVNDFQKGDIAEGYSVSREKKESFPLTVTSAQKNPTAFYLCASSNRGHSNEQFFGPGTRLTVL.

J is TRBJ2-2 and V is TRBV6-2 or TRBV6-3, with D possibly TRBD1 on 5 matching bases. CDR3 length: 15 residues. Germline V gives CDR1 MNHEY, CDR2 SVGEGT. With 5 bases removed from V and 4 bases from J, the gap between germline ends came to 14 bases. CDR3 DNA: TGTGCCAGCAGTAGCGTAGATACAGGCACCGGGGAGCTGTTTTTT. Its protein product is CASSSVDTGTGELFF.

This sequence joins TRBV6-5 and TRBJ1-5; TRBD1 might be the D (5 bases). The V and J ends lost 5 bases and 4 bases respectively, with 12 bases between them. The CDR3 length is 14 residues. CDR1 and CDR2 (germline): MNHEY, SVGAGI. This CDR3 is CASSPDSGNQPQHF. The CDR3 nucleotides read TGTGCCAGCAGTCCTGACAGCGGGAATCAGCCCCAGCATTTT.

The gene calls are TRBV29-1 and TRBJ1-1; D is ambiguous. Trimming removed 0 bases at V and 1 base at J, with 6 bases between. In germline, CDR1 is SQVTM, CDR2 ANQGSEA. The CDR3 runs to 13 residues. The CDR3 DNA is TGCAGCGTTGAAGATCACTCGAACACTGAAGCTTTCTTT. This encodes CSVEDHSNTEAFF. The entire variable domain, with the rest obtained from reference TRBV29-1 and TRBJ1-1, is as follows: SAVISQKPSRDICQRGTSLTIQCQVDSQVTMMFWYRQQPGQSLTLIATANQGSEATYESGFVIDKFPISRPNLTFSTLTVSNMSPEDSSIYLCSVEDHSNTEAFFGQGTRLTVV.

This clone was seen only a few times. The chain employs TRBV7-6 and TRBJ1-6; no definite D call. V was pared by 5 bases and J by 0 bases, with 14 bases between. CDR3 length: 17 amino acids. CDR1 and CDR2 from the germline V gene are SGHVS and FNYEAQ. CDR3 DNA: TGTGCCAGCAGCCCCGTAATAGGGAGCTCCTATAATTCACCCCTCCACTTT. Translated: CASSPVIGSSYNSPLHF.

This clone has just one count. The CDR3 region has the DNA TGCGCCAGCAGCCAAGCCGTGTACACTGAAGCTTTCTTT. The encoded protein is CASSQAVYTEAFF. The chain couples TRBV4-3 to TRBJ1-1; no firm D call. Trimming took 1 base from V and 3 from J, leaving 6 bases between them. The CDR3 extends over 13 amino acids. Germline loops: CDR1 LGHNA, CDR2 YSLEER.

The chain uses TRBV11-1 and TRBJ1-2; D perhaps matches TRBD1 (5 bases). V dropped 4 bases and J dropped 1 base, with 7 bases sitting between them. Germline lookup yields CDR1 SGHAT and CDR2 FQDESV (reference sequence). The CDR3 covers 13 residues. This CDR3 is CASSSDSNYGYTF. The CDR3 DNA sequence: TGTGCCAGCAGCTCAGACAGTAACTATGGCTACACCTTC. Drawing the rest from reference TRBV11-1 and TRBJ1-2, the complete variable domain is EAEVAQSPRYKITEKSQAVAFWCDPISGHATLYWYRQILGQGPELLVQFQDESVVDDSQLPKDRFSAERLKGVDSTLKIQPAELGDSAMYLCASSSDSNYGYTFGSGTRLTVV.

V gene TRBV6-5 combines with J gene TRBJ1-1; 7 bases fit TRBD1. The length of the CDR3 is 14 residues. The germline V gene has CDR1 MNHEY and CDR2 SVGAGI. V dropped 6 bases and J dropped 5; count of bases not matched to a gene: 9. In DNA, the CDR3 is TGTGCCAGCAGCCAGGGGGGAGCGAGGACTGAAGCTTTCTTT. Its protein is CASSQGGARTEAFF.

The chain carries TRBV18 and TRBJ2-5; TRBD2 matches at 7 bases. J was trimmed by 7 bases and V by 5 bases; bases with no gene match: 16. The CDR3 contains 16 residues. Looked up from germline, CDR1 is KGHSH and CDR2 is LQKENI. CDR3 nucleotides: TGTGCCAGCTCAGCCGCCAGATGGGAGGGCCGGGGGACCCAGTACTTC. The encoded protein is CASSAARWEGRGTQYF.

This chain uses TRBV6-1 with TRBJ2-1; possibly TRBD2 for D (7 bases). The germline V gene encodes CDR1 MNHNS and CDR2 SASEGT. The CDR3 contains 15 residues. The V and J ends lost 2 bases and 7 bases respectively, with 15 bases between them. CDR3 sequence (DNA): TGTGCCAGCAGTGAACGGGGGGCAGGCAGGAATGAGCAGTTCTTC. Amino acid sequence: CASSERGAGRNEQFF.

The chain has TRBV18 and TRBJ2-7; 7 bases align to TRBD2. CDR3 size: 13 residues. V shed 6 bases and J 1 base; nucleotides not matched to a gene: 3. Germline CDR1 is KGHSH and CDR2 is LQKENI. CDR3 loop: CASSGGVSYEQYF. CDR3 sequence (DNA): TGTGCCAGCTCGGGGGGGGTATCCTACGAGCAGTACTTC.

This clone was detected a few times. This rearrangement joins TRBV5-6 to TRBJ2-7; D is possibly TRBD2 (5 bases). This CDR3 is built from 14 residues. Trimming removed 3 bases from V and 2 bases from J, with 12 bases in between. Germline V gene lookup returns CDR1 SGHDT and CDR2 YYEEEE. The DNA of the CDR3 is TGTGCCAGCAGCTGGGAAGACGGGGCCTACGAGCAGTACTTC. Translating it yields CASSWEDGAYEQYF.

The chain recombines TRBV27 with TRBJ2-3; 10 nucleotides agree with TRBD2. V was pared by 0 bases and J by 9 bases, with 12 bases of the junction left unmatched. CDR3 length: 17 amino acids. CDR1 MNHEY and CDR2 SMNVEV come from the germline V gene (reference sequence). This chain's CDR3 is CASSLSIRAGGPGTQYF. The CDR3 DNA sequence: TGTGCCAGCAGTTTATCGATTCGAGCGGGGGGGCCCGGGACGCAGTATTTT.

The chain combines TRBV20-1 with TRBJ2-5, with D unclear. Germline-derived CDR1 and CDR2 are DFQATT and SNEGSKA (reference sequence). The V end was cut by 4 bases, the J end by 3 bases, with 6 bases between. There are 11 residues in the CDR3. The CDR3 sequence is CSANREETQYF. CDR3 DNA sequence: TGCAGTGCTAACAGAGAAGAGACCCAGTACTTC.

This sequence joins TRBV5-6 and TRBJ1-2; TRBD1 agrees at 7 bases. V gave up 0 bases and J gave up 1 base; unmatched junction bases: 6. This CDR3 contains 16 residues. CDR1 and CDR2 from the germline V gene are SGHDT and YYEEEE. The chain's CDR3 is CASSLGRTGGNYGYTF. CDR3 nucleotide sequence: TGTGCCAGCAGCTTGGGGCGGACAGGCGGTAACTATGGCTACACCTTC.